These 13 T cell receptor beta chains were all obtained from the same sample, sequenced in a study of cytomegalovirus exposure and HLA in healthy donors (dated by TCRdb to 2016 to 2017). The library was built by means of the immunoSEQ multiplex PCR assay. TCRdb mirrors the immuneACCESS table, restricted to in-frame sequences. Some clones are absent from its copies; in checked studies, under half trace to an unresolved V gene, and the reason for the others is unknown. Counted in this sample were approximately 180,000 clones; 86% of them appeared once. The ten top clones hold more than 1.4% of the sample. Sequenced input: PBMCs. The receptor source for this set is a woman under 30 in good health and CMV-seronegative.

In nucleotides, the CDR3 is TGTGCCAGCAGTGAAGGAGAGGGCTCGGGCACAGATACGCAGTATTTT. Its translation: CASSEGEGSGTDTQYF. The J gene is TRBJ2-3, the V gene TRBV6-1, with a possible D match to TRBD2 (5 bases). The CDR3 totals 16 residues. V was cut by 1 base and J by 1 base, with 12 bases left in between. Germline CDR1 and CDR2: MNHNS and SASEGT.

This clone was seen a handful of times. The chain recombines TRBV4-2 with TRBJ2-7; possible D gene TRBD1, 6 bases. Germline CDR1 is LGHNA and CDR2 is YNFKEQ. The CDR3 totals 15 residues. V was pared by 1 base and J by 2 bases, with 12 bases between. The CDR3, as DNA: TGTGCCAGCAGCCAAGTCGGGCAGGGGACCTACGAGCAGTACTTC. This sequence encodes CASSQVGQGTYEQYF.

In DNA, the CDR3 is TGCGCCAGCAGCCAAGTTAGTGGAGGCTACACTGAAGCTTTCTTT. It codes for CASSQVSGGYTEAFF. The chain joins TRBV4-1 to TRBJ1-1, with D hard to call. Germline-derived CDR1 and CDR2 are MGHRA and YSYEKL. With 1 base removed from V and 3 bases from J, the gap between germline ends came to 12 bases. The CDR3 is 15 amino acids.

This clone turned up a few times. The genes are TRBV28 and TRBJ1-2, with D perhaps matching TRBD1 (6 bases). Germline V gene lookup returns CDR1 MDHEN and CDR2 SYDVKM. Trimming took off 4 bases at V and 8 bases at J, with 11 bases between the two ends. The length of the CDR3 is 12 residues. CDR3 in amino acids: CASSYTQGGYTF. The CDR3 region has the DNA TGTGCCAGCAGTTATACCCAGGGGGGCTACACCTTC.

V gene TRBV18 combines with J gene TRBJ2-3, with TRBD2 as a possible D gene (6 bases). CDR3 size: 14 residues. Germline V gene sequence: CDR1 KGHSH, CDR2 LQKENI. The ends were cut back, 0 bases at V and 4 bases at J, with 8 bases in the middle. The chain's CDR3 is CASSPPGLSDTQYF. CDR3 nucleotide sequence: TGTGCCAGCTCACCACCGGGACTCTCAGATACGCAGTATTTT.

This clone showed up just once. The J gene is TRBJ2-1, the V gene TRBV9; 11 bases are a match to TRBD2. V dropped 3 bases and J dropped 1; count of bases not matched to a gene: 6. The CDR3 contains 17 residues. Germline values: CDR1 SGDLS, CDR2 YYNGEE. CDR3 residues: CASSEETSGDSYNEQFF. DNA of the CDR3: TGTGCCAGCAGCGAAGAGACTAGCGGGGATTCCTACAATGAGCAGTTCTTC. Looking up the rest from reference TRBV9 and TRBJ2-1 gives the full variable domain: DSGVTQTPKHLITATGQRVTLRCSPRSGDLSVYWYQQSLDQGLQFLIQYYNGEERAKGNILERFSAQQFPDLHSELNLSSLELGDSALYFCASSEETSGDSYNEQFFGPGTRLTVL.

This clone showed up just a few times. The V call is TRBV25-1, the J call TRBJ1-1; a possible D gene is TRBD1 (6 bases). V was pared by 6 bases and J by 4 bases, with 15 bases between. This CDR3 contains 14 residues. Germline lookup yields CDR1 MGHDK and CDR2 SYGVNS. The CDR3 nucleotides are TGTGCCAGCAGGATGGACAGATTTGGCACTGAAGCTTTCTTT. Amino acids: CASRMDRFGTEAFF.

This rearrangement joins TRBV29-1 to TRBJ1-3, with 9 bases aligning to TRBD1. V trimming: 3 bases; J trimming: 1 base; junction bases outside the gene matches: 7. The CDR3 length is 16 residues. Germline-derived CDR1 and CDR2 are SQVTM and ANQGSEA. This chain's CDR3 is CSVENRGLSSGNTIYF. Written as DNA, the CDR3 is TGCAGCGTTGAGAACAGGGGGCTTAGTTCTGGAAACACCATATATTTT.

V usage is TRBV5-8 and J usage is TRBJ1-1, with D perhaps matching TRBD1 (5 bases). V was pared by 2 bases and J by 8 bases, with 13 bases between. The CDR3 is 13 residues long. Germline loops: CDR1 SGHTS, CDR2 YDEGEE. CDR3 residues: CASSFEQVTEAFF. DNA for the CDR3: TGTGCCAGCAGCTTCGAACAGGTGACAGAAGCTTTCTTT.

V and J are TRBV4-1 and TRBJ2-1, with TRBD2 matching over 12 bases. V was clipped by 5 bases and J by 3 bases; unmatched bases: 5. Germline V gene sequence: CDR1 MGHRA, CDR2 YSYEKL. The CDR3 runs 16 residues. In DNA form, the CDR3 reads TGCGCCAGCAGCGCGGGACTAGCGGGCTTCTACAATGAGCAGTTCTTC. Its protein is CASSAGLAGFYNEQFF.

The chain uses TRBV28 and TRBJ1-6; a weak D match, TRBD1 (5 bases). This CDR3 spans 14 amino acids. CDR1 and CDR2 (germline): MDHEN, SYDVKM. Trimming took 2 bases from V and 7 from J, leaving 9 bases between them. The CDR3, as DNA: TGTGCCAGCAGTTTAACAGGAGAAAATTCACCCCTCCACTTT. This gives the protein CASSLTGENSPLHF. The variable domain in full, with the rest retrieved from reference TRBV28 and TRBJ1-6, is DVKVTQSSRYLVKRTGEKVFLECVQDMDHENMFWYRQDPGLGLRLIYFSYDVKMKEKGDIPEGYSVSREKKERFSLILESASTNQTSMYLCASSLTGENSPLHFGNGTRLTVT.

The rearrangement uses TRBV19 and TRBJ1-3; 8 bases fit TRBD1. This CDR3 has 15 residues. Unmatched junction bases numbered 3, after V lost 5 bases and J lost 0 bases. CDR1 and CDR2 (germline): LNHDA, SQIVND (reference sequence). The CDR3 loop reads CASSGGQGSGNTIYF. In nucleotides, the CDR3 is TGTGCCAGTAGTGGAGGACAGGGCTCTGGAAACACCATATATTTT.

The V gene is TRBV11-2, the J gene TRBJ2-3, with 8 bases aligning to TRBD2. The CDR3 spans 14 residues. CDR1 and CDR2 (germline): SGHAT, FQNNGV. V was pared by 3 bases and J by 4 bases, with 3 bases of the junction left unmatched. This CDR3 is CASSFSGGADTQYF. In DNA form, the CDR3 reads TGTGCCAGCAGCTTCAGCGGGGGAGCAGATACGCAGTATTTT.